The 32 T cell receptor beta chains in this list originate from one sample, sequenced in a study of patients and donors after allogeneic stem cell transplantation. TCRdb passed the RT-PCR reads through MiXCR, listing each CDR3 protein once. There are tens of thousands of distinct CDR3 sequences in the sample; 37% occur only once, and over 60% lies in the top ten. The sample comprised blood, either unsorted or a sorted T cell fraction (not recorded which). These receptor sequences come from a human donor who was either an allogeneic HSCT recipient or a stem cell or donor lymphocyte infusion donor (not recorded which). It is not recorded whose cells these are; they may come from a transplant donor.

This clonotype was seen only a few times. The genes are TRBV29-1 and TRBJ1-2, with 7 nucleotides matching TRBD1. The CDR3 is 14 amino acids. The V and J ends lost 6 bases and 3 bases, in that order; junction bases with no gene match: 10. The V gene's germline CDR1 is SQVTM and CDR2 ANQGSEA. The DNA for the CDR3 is TGCAGCGTAGCGGGACAGCCAAACGACTATGGCTACACCTTC. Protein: CSVAGQPNDYGYTF.

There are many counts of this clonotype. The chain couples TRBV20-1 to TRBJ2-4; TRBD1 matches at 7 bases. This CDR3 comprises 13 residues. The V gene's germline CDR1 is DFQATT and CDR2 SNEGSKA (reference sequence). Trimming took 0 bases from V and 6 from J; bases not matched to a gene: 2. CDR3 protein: CSAREGGSNIQYF. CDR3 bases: TGCAGTGCTAGAGAAGGGGGCTCAAACATTCAGTACTTC.

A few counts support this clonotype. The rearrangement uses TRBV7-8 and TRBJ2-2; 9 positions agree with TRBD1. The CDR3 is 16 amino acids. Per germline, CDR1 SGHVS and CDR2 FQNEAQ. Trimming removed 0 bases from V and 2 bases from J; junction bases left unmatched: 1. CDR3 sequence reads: CASSLATGGNTGELFF. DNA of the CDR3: TGTGCCAGCAGCTTAGCGACAGGGGGAAACACCGGGGAGCTGTTTTTT.

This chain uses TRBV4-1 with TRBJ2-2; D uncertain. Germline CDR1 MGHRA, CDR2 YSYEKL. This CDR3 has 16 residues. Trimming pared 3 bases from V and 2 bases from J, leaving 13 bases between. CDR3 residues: CASSQAHSSNTGELFF. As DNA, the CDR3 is TGCGCCAGCAGCCAGGCCCACAGCTCTAACACCGGGGAGCTGTTTTTT.

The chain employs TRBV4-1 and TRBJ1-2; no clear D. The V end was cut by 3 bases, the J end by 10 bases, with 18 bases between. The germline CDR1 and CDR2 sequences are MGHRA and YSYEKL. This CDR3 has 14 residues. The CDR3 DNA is TGCGCCAGCAGCCAGGATTTTTCGGCCCACTCCTACACCTTC. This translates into CASSQDFSAHSYTF.

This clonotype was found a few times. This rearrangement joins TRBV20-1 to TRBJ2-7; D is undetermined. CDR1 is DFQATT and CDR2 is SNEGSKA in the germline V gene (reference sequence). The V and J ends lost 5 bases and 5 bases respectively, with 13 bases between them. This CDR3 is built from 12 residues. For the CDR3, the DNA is TGCAGTGCTGCTGATGTAGTCCACGAGCAGTACTTC. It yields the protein CSAADVVHEQYF.

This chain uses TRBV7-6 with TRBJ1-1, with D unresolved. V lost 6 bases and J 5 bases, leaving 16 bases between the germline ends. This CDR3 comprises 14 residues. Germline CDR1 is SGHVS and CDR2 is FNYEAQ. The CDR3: CASSPRTRRTEAFF. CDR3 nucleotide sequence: TGTGCCAGCAGTCCACGAACCCGTCGTACTGAAGCTTTCTTT.

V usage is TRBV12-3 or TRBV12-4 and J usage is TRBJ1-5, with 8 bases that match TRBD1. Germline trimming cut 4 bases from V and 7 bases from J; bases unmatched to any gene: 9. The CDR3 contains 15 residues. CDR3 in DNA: TGTGCCAGCAGTTCCTCACGACAGGGGACGCAGCCCCAGCATTTT. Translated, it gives CASSSSRQGTQPQHF.

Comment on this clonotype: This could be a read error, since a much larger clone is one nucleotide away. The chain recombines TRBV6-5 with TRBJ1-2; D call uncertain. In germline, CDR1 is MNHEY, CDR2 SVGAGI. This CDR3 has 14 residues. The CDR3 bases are TGTGCCAGCAGTTACCGAGGAACTAACTATGGCTACATCTTC. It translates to CASSYRGTNYGYIF.

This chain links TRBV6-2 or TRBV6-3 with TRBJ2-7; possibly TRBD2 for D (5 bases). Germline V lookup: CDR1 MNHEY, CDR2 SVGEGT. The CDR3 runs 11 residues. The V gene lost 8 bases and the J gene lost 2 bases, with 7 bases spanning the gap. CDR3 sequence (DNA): TGTGCCAGCGGGAGAGCCTACGAGCAGTACTTC. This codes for CASGRAYEQYF.

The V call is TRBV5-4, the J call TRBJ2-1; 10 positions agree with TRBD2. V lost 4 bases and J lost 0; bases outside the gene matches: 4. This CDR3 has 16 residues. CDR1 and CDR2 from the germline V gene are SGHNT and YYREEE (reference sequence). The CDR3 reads CASSLGLATSYNEQFF. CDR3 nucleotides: TGTGCCAGCAGCCTGGGACTAGCGACCTCCTACAATGAGCAGTTCTTC.

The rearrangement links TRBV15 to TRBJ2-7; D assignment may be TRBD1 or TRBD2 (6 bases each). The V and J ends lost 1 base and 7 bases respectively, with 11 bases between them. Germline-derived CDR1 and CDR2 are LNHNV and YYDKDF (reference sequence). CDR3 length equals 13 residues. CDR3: CATSRGQGREQYF. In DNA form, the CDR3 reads TGTGCCACCAGCAGAGGGCAGGGGAGGGAGCAGTACTTC.

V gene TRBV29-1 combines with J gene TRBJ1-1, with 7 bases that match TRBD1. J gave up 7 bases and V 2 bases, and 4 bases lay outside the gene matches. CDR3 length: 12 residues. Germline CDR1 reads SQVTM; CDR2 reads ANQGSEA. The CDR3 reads CSVEWDSREAFF. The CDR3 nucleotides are TGCAGCGTTGAATGGGACAGCCGTGAAGCTTTCTTT.

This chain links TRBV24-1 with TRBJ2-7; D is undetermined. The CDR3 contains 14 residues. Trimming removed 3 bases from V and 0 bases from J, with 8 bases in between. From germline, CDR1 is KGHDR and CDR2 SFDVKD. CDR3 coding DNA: TGTGCCACCAGTGATGGGTCACGCTCCTACGAGCAGTACTTC. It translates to CATSDGSRSYEQYF.

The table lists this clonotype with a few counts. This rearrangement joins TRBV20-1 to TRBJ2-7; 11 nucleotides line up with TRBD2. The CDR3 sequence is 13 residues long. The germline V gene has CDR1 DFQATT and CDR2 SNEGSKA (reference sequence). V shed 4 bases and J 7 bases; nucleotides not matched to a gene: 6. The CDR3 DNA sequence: TGCAGTGCTAAGACTAGCGGGGTCCGGGAGCAGTACTTC. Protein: CSAKTSGVREQYF.

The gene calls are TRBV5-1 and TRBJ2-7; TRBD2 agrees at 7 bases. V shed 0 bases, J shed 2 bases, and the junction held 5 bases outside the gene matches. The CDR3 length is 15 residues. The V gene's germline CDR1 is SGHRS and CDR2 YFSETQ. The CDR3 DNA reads TGCGCCAGCAGCTTGGCGGCTAGCGGCACCTACGAGCAGTACTTC. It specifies CASSLAASGTYEQYF. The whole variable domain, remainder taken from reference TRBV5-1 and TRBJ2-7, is KAGVTQTPRYLIKTRGQQVTLSCSPISGHRSVSWYQQTPGQGLQFLFEYFSETQRNKGNFPGRFSGRQFSNSRSEMNVSTLELGDSALYLCASSLAASGTYEQYFGPGTRLTVT.

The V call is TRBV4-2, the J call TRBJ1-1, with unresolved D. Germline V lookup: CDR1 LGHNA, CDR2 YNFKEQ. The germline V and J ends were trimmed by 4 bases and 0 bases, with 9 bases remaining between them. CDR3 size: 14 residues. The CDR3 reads CASSPMTVNTEAFF. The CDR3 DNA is TGTGCCAGCAGCCCCATGACGGTGAACACTGAAGCTTTCTTT.

The CDR3 region is CSVGAGDGYTF. The DNA of the CDR3 is TGCAGCGTAGGGGCAGGGGATGGCTACACCTTC. The V and J genes are TRBV29-1 and TRBJ1-2; D perhaps matches TRBD1 (6 bases). The V gene lost 6 bases and the J gene lost 6 bases, with 11 bases spanning the gap. CDR1 SQVTM and CDR2 ANQGSEA come from the germline V gene. This CDR3 contains 11 residues.

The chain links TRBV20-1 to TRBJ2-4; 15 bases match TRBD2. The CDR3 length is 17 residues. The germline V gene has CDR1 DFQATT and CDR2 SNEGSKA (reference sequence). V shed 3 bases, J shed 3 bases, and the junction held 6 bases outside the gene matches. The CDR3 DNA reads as TGCAGTGCTAGTGGGACTAGCGGGAGGTGGGGCAAAAACATTCAGTACTTC. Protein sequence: CSASGTSGRWGKNIQYF.

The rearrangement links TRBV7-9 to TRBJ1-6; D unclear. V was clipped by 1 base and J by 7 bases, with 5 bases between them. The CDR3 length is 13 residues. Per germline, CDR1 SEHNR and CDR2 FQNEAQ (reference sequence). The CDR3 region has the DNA TGTGCCAGCAGCTTAGACGCGAATTCACCCCTCCACTTT. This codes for CASSLDANSPLHF.

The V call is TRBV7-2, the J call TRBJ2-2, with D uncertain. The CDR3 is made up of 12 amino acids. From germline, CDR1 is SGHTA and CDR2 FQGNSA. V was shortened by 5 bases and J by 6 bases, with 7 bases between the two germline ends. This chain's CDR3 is CASSMMAGELFF. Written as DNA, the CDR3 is TGTGCCAGCAGCATGATGGCCGGGGAGCTGTTTTTT. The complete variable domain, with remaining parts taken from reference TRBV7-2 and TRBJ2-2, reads GAGVSQSPSNKVTEKGKDVELRCDPISGHTALYWYRQSLGQGLEFLIYFQGNSAPDKSGLPSDRFSAERTGGSVSTLTIQRTQQEDSAVYLCASSMMAGELFFGEGSRLTVL.

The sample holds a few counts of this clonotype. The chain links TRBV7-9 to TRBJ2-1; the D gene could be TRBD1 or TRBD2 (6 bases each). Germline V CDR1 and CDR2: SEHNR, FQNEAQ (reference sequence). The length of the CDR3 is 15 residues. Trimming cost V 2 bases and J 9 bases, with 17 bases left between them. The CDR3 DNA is TGTGCCAGCAGCTTATACGGCAGGGGAGCGGGTGAGCAGTTCTTC. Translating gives CASSLYGRGAGEQFF.

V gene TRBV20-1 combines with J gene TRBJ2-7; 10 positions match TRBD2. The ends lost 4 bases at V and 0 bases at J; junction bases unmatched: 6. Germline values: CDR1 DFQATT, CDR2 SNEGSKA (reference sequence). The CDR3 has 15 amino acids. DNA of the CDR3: TGCAGTGCTACGGATGCTAGCGGGAGCTCCTACGAGCAGTACTTC. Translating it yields CSATDASGSSYEQYF.

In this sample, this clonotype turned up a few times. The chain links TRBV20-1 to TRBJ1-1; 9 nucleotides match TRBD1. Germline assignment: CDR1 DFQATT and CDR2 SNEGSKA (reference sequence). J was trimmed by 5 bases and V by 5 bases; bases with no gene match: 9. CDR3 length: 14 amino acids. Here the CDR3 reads CSAGIQGARTEAFF. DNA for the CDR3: TGCAGTGCTGGCATACAGGGGGCGCGGACTGAAGCTTTCTTT.

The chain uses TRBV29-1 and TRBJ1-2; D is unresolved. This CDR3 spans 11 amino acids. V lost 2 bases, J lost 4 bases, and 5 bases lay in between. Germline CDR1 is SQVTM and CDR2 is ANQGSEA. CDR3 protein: CSVENSYGYTF. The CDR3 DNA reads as TGCAGCGTTGAAAATAGCTATGGCTACACCTTC.

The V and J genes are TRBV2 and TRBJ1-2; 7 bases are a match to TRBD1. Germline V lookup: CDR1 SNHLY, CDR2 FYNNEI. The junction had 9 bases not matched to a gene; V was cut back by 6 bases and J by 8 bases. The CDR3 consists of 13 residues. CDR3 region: CASRLGQAAGYTF. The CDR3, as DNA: TGTGCCAGCAGACTCGGACAGGCTGCGGGCTACACCTTC.

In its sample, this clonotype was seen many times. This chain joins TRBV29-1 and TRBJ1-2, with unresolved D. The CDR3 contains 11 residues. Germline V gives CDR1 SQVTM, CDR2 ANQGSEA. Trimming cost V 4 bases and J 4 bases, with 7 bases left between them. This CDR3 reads CSVGRRYGYTF. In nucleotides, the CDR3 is TGCAGCGTTGGACGGCGCTATGGCTACACCTTC.

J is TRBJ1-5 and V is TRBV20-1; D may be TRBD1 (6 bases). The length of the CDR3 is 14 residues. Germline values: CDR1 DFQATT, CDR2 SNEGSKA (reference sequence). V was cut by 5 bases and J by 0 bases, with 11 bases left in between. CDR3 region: CSALQGNSNQPQHF. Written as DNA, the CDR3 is TGCAGTGCTCTACAGGGAAATAGCAATCAGCCCCAGCATTTT.

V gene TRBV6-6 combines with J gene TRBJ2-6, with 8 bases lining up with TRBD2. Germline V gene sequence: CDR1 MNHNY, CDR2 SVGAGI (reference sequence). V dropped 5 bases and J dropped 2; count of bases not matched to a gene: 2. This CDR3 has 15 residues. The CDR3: CASSPREAGANVLTF. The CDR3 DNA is TGTGCCAGCAGTCCGCGGGAGGCTGGGGCCAACGTCCTGACTTTC.

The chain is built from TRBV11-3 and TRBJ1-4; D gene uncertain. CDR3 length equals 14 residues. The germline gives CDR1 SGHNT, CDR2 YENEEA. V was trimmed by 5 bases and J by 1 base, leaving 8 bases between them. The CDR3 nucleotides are TGTGCCAGCAGCCTCTGGGGAACTAATGAAAAACTGTTTTTT. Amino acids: CASSLWGTNEKLFF.

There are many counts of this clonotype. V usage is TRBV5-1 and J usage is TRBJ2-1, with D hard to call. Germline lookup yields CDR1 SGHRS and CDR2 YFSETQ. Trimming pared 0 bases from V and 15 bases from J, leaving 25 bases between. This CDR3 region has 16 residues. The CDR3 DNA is TGCGCCAGCAGCTTGGACGGTTTTGATCCTACAATGAGCACGTTCTTC. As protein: CASSLDGFDPTMSTFF.

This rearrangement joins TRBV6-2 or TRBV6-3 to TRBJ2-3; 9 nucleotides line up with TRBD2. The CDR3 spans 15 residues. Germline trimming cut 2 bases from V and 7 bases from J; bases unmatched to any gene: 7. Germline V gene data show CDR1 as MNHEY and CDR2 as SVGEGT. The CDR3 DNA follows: TGTGCCAGCAGTTACGGCCAGACTAGCGGAAATACGCAGTATTTT. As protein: CASSYGQTSGNTQYF.